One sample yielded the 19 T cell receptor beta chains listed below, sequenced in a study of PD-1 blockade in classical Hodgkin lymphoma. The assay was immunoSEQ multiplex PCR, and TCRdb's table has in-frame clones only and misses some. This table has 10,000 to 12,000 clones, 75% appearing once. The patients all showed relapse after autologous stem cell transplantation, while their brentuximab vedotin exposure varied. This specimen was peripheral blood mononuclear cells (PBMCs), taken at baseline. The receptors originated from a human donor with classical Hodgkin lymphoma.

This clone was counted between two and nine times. The CDR3 is CASRLQGNEQFF. The DNA of the CDR3 is TGTGCCAGCAGATTACAGGGTAATGAGCAGTTCTTC. The gene calls are TRBV2 and TRBJ2-1; D is perhaps TRBD1 (6 bases). Trimming cost V 6 bases and J 7 bases, with 10 bases left between them. CDR1 is SNHLY, CDR2 FYNNEI, per germline. The length of the CDR3 is 12 residues.

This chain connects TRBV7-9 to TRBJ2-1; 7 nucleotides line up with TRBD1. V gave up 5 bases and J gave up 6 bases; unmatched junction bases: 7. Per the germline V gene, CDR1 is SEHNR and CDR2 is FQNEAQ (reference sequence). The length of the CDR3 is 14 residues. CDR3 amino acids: CASSSRDRLNEQFF. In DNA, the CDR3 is TGTGCCAGCAGCAGCCGGGACAGACTCAATGAGCAGTTCTTC.

The CDR3: CASRSEVSGNTIYF. CDR3 bases: TGTGCCAGCAGATCCGAGGTCTCTGGAAACACCATATATTTT. The chain recombines TRBV7-6 with TRBJ1-3; no reliable D call. CDR1 SGHVS and CDR2 FNYEAQ come from the germline V gene. The CDR3 contains 14 residues. The ends were cut back, 6 bases at V and 0 bases at J, with 9 bases in the middle. Complete variable domain (other parts from reference TRBV7-6 and TRBJ1-3): GAGVSQSPRYKVTKRGQDVALRCDPISGHVSLYWYRQALGQGPEFLTYFNYEAQQDKSGLPNDRFSAERPEGSISTLTIQRTEQRDSAMYRCASRSEVSGNTIYFGEGSWLTVV.

The CDR3 DNA reads TGTGCCAGCAGCCCGATAGGGACTAGCGGGGACACCGGGGAGCTGTTTTTT. This codes for CASSPIGTSGDTGELFF. The genes are TRBV4-2 and TRBJ2-2; 13 bases fit TRBD2. The CDR3 totals 17 residues. The trim removed 4 bases at V and 3 bases at J, leaving 5 bases unmatched. Germline lookup yields CDR1 LGHNA and CDR2 YNFKEQ.

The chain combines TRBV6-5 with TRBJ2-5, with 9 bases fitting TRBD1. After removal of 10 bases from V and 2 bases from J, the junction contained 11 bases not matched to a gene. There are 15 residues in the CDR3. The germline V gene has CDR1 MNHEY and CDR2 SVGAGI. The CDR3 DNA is TGTGCCACCGCTGAACTGACAGGGGGACAAGAGACCCAGTACTTC. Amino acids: CATAELTGGQETQYF.

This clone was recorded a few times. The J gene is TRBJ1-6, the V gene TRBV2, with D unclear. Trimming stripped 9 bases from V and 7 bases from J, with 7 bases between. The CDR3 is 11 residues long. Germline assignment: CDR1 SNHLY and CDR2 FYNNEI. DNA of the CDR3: TGTGCCAGGTCGAGCAATTCACCCCTCCACTTT. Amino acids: CARSSNSPLHF.

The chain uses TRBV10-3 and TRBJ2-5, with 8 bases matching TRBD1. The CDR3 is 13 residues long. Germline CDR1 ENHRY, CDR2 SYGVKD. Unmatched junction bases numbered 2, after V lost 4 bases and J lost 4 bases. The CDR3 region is CAISAGQGETQYF. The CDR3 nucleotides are TGTGCCATCAGTGCCGGACAGGGAGAGACCCAGTACTTC.

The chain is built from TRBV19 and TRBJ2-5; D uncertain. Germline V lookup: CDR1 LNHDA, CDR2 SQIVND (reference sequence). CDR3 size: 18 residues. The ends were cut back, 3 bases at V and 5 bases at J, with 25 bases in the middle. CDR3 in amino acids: CASSIGVSASLVTETQYF. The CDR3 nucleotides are TGTGCCAGTAGTATCGGTGTATCTGCGTCCCTAGTCACGGAGACCCAGTACTTC.

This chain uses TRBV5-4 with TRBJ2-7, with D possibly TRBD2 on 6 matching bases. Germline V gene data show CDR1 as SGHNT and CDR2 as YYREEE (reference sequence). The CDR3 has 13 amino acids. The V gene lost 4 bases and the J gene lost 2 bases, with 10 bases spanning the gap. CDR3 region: CASSRGSTYEQYF. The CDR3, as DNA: TGTGCCAGCAGCCGGGGGTCTACCTACGAGCAGTACTTC.

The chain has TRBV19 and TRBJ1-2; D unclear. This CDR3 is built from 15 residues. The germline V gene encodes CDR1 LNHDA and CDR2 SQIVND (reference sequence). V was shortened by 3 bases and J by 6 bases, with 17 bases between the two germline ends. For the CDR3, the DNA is TGTGCCAGTAGTATGTCCCAGAGGGCGAAGGATGGCTACACCTTC. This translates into CASSMSQRAKDGYTF.

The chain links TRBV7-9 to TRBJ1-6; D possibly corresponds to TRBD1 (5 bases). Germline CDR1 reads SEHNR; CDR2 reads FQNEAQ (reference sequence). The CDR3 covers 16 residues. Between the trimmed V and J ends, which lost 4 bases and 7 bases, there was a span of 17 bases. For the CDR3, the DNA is TGTGCCAGCAGCTACCGTCGGGCAGGGAGGAATTCACCCCTCCACTTT. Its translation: CASSYRRAGRNSPLHF.

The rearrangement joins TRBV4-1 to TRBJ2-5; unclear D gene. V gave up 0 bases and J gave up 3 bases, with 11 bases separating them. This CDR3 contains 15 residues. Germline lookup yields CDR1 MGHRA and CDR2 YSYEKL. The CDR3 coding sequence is TGCGCCAGCAGCCAAGAATCACAGTTGAAAGAGACCCAGTACTTC. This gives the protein CASSQESQLKETQYF.

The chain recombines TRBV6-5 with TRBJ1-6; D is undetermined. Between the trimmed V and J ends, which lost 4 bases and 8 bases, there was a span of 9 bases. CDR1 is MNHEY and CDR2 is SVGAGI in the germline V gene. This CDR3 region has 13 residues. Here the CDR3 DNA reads TGTGCCAGCAGTTTCTCTCGGGATTCACCCCTCCACTTT. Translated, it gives CASSFSRDSPLHF.

The CDR3 DNA sequence: TGTGCCTGGAGCCCATTTTACACTGAAGCTTTCTTT. Translating it yields CAWSPFYTEAFF. The chain employs TRBV30 and TRBJ1-1; D is undetermined. V was clipped by 3 bases and J by 3 bases, with 8 bases between them. The CDR3 has 12 residues. Germline V gene data show CDR1 as GTSNPN and CDR2 as SVGIG (reference sequence).

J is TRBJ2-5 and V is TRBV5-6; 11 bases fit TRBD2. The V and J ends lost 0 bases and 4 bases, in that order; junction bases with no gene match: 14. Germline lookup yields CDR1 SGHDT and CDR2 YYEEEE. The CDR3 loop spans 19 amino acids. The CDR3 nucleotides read TGTGCCAGCAGCTTGGAAGCGCGACTAGCGGGGCCGGGAGGAGAGACCCAGTACTTC. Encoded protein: CASSLEARLAGPGGETQYF.

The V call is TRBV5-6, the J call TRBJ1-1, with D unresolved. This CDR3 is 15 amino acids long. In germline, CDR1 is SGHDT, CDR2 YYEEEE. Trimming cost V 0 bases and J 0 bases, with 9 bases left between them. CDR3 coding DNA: TGTGCCAGCAGCTTGGGCGGAGATTTGAACACTGAAGCTTTCTTT. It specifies CASSLGGDLNTEAFF.

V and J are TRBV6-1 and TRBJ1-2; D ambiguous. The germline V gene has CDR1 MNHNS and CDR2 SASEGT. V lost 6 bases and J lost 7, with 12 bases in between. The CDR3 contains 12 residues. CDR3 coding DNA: TGTGCCAGCAGGAGTTGGTGGGGTGGCTACACCTTC. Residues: CASRSWWGGYTF.

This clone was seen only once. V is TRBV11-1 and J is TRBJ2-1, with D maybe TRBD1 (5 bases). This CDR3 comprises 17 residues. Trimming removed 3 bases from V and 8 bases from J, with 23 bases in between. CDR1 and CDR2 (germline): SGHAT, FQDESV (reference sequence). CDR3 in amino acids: CASSFPTGQLSSDEQFF. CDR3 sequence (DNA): TGTGCCAGCAGCTTCCCTACAGGACAACTCAGCAGCGATGAGCAGTTCTTC.

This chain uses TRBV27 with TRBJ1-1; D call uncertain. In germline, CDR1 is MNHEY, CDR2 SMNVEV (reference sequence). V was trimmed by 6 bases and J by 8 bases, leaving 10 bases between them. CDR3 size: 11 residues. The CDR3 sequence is CASSHRDEAFF. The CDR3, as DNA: TGTGCCAGCAGCCACAGAGACGAAGCTTTCTTT.